This T cell receptor (beta chain) was captured by sequencing in a study of T cell clonotyping in hematopoietic cell transplantation. Only in-frame clones appear in the TCRdb table, and some are missing; sequencing was by immunoSEQ multiplex PCR. The data show around 3,000 clones, about 70% seen once. The CDR3 extends over 16 amino acids. The germline V gene has CDR1 SGHDT and CDR2 YYEEEE. V was shortened by 1 base and J by 2 bases, with 16 bases between the two germline ends. This receptor was taken from a male patient aged 35-50 years who had an allogeneic stem cell transplant from an unrelated donor, so the T cells may come from the graft donor. Some clones in this sample may be carry-over from other donors' samples. The input for sequencing was peripheral blood mononuclear cells, taken 30 days after allogeneic stem cell transplant. The chain employs TRBV5-6 and TRBJ2-7; D is ambiguous. The CDR3 nucleotides read TGTGCCAGCAGCTTGTTTGGTGGGCCCGGAACCTACGAGCAGTACTTC. Residues: CASSLFGGPGTYEQYF.